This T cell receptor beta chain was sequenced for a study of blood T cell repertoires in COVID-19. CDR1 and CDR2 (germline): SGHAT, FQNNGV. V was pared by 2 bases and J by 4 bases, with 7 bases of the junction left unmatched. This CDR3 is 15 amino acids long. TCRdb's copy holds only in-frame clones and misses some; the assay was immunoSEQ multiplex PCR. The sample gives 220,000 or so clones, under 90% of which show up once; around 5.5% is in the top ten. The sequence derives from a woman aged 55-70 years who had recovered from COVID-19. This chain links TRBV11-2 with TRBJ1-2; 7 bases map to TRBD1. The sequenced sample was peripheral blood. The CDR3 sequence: CASSLRGQLPYGYTF. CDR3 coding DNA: TGTGCCAGCAGCTTAAGGGGACAGTTGCCCTATGGCTACACCTTC.